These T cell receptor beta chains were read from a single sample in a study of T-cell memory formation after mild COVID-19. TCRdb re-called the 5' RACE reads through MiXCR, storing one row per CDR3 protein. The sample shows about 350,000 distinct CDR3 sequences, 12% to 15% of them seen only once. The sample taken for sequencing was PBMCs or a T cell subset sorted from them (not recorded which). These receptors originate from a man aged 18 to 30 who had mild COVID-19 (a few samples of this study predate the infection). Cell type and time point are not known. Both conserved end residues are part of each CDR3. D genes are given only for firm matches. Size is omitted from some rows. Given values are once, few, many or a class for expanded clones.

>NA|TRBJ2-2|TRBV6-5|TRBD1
TGTGCCAGCAGGAGGGACAGGAACACCGGGGAGCTGTTTTTT
CASRRDRNTGELFF
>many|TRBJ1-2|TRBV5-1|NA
TGCGCCAGCAGCCCGGACGTAGCTAACTATGGCTACACCTTC
CASSPDVANYGYTF
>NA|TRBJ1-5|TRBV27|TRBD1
TGTGCCAGCAGTTTCTCAGGGGGAAACCTCAATCAGCCCCAGCATTTT
CASSFSGGNLNQPQHF
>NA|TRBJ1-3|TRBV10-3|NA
TGTGCCATCAGGCAGAACTCTGGAAACACCATATATTTT
CAIRQNSGNTIYF
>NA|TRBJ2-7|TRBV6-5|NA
TGTGCCAGCCAATCCCCCAACTACGAGCAGTACTTC
CASQSPNYEQYF
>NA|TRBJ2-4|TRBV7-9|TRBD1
TGTGCCAGCAGCACCTGGACAGGGATTGCCAAAAACATTCAGTACTTC
CASSTWTGIAKNIQYF
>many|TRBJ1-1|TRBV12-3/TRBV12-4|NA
TGTGCCAGCAGTATGGAACCACTCAGGAGCACTGAAGCTTTCTTT
CASSMEPLRSTEAFF
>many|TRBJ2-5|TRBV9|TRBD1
TGTGCCAGCAGCGTACAGGGGGCCCAAGAGACCCAGTACTTC
CASSVQGAQETQYF
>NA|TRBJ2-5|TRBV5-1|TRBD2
TGCGCCAGCAGCGGCTCAGGCGCGGGGGGGGAGACCCAGTACTTC
CASSGSGAGGETQYF
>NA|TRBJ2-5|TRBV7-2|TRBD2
TGTGCCAGCAGCTTTGGGGGGGAAGAGACCCAGTACTTC
CASSFGGEETQYF
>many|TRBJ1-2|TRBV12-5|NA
TGTGCTAGTGGTACGGGACTGATCTATGGCTACACCTTC
CASGTGLIYGYTF
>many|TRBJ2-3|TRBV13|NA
TGTGCCAGCAGCTTAAATGGTCCGGAGTATTTT
CASSLNGPEYF
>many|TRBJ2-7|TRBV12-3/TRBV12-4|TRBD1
TGTGCCAGCAGTCTCACAGGGGGCGAGCAGTACTTC
CASSLTGGEQYF
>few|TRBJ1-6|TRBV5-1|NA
TGCGCCAGCAGCCTGGCAGGACAGAGTAATTCACCCCTCCACTTT
CASSLAGQSNSPLHF
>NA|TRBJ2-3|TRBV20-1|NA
TGCAGTGCTGACGGGGAAACAGATACGCAGTATTTT
CSADGETDTQYF
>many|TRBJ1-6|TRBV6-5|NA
TGTGCCAGCACCTTTTTGTGGGGAAATAATTCACCCCTCCACTTT
CASTFLWGNNSPLHF
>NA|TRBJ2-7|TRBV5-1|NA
TGCGCCAGCAGCTCGGGGAACTACGAGCAGTACTTC
CASSSGNYEQYF
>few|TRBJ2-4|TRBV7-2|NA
TGTGCCAGCAGCTTAGTGGGGAGATACGAGAAAAACATTCAGTACTTC
CASSLVGRYEKNIQYF
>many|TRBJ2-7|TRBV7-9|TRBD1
TGTGCCAGCAGCCCCCGGGACAGGGCCTACGAGCAGTACTTC
CASSPRDRAYEQYF
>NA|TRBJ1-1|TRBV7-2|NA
TGTGCCAGCAGCTTGTGGGCCCAAACTGAAGCTTTCTTT
CASSLWAQTEAFF